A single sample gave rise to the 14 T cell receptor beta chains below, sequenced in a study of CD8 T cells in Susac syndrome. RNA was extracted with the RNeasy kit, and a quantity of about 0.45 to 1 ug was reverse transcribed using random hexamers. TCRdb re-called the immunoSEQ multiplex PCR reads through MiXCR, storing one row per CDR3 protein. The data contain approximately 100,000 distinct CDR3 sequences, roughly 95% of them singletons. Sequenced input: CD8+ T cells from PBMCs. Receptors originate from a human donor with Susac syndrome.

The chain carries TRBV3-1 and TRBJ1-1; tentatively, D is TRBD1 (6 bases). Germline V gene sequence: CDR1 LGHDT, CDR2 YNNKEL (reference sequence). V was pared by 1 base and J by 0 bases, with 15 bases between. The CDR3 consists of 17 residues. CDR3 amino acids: CASSQVHRQALNTEAFF. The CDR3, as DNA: TGTGCCAGCAGCCAAGTCCACAGACAGGCGTTGAACACTGAAGCTTTCTTT.

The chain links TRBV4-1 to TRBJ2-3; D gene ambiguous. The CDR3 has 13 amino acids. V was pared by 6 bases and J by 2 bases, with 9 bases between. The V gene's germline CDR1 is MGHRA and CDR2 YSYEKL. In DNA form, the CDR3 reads TGCGCCAGCAGGGCGGCGACCACAGATACGCAGTATTTT. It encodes CASRAATTDTQYF.

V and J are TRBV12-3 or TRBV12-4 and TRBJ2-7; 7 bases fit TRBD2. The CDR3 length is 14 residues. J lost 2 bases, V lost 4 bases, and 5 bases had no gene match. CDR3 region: CASSSPGTTYEQYF. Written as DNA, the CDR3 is TGTGCCAGCAGTTCCCCCGGGACTACCTACGAGCAGTACTTC.

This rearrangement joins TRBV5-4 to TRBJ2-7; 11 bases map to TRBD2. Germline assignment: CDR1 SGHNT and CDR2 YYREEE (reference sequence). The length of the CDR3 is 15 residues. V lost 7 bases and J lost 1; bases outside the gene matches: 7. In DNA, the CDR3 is TGTGCCAGCCAACCGACTAGCGGGGCGTCCTACGAGCAGTACTTC. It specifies CASQPTSGASYEQYF.

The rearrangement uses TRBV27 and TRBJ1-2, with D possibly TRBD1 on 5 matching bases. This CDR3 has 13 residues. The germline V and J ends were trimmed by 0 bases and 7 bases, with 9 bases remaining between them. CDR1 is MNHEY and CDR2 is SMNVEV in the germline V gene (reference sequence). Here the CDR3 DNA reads TGTGCCAGCAGTTTATCCAGGGACCGTGGCTACACCTTC. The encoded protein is CASSLSRDRGYTF.

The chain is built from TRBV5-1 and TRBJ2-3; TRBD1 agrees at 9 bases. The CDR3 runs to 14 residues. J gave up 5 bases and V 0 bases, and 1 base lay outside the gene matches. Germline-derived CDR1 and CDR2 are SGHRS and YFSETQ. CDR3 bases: TGCGCCAGCAGCTTGGAGGACAGGGGAGATACGCAGTATTTT. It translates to CASSLEDRGDTQYF.

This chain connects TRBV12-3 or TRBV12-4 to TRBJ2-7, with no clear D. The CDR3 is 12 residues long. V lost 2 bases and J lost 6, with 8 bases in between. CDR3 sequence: CASSLTGPEQYF. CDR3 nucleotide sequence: TGTGCCAGCAGTTTAACTGGGCCCGAGCAGTACTTC.

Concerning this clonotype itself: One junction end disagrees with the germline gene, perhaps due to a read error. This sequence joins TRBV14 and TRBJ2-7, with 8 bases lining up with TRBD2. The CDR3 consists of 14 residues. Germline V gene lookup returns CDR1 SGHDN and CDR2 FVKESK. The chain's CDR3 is CASRQAGAAYEQYF. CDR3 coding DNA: TGTGCCAGCAGGCAAGCGGGGGCAGCCTACGAGCAGTACTTC.

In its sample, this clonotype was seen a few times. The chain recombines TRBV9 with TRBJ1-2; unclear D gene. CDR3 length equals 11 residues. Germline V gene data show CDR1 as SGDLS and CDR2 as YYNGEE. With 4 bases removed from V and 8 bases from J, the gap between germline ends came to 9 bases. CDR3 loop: CASSLSGGYTF. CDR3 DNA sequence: TGTGCCAGCAGCCTGAGTGGGGGCTACACCTTC.

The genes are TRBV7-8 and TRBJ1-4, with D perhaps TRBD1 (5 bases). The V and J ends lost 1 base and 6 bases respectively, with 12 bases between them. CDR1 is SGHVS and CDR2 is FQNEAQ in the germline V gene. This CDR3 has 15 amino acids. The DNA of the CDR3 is TGTGCCAGCAGCTTAGACGGGGCTACCGATGAAAAACTGTTTTTT. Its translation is CASSLDGATDEKLFF.

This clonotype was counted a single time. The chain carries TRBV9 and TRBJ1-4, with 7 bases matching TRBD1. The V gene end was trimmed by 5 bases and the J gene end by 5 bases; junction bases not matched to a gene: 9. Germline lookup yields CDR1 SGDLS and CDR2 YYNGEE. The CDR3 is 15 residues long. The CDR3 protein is CASSQRTGVNEKLFF. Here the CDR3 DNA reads TGTGCCAGCAGTCAGAGGACAGGCGTAAATGAAAAACTGTTTTTT.

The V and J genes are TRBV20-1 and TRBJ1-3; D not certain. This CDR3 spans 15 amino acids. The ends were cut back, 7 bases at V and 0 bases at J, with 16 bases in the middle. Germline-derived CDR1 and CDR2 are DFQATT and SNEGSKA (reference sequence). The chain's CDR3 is CSGADRALSGNTIYF. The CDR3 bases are TGCAGTGGAGCAGATAGGGCCCTCTCTGGAAACACCATATATTTT.

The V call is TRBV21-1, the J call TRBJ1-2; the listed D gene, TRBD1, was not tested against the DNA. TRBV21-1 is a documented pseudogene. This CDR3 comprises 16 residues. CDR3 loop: CASSEDIILANYGYTF. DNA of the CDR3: TGTGCCAGCAGTGAGGACATAATTCTAGCTAACTATGGCTACACCTTC.

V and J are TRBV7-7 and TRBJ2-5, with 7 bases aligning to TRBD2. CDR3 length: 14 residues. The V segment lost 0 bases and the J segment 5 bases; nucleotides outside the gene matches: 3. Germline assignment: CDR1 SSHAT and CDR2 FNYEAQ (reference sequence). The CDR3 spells CASSLALRGETQYF. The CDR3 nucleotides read TGTGCCAGCAGCTTAGCGTTGCGGGGGGAGACCCAGTACTTC.